This T cell receptor beta chain was retrieved from a study of regulatory and conventional T cells in breast cancer. Using its own MiXCR run on the PCR reads, TCRdb lists one record per CDR3 protein. The sample lists more than 15,000 distinct CDR3 sequences; about 31% were seen once. This clonotype was detected only once. Per germline, CDR1 SGHAT and CDR2 FQNNGV. J gave up 8 bases and V 2 bases, and 12 bases lay outside the gene matches. The length of the CDR3 is 17 residues. The chain has TRBV11-2 and TRBJ2-1, with TRBD2 matching over 10 bases. The receptor comes from a female donor in good health. The sequencing sample was made of conventional T cells from blood. CDR3 sequence: CASSLPLLAGMGDEQFF. The CDR3 bases are TGTGCCAGCAGCTTACCCCTACTAGCGGGGATGGGGGATGAGCAGTTCTTC.